These 9 T cell receptor beta chains originate from one sample sequenced in a study of cytomegalovirus exposure and HLA in healthy donors. 13 Jbeta primers and 60 Vbeta primers were used for the PCR. The protocol was immunoSEQ multiplex PCR, while the TCRdb copy is restricted to in-frame clones and leaves out a portion. Across about 34,000 clones, the top ten clones capture about 3% of the sample. The sample taken for sequencing was PBMCs. These receptor sequences come from a woman aged 40 to 50 in good health and CMV-seropositive.

The V call is TRBV5-4, the J call TRBJ1-1, with TRBD1 matching over 7 bases. This CDR3 is built from 14 residues. V shed 5 bases and J 1 base; nucleotides not matched to a gene: 5. Per the germline V gene, CDR1 is SGHNT and CDR2 is YYREEE (reference sequence). The chain's CDR3 is CASRRTGENTEAFF. Here the CDR3 DNA reads TGTGCCAGCAGACGGACAGGCGAGAACACTGAAGCTTTCTTT.

The J gene is TRBJ1-1, the V gene TRBV6-5, with D possibly being TRBD1 (5 bases). The germline CDR1 and CDR2 sequences are MNHEY and SVGAGI. The CDR3 is made up of 14 amino acids. With 5 bases removed from V and 0 bases from J, the gap between germline ends came to 10 bases. In nucleotides, the CDR3 is TGTGCCAGCAGTAATTCAGGGCTGAACACTGAAGCTTTCTTT. Protein product: CASSNSGLNTEAFF.

V is TRBV7-2 and J is TRBJ2-3; 9 nucleotides match TRBD2. V lost 5 bases to trimming and J lost 5 bases; unmatched junction nucleotides: 5. CDR1 is SGHTA, CDR2 FQGNSA, per germline. This CDR3 has 14 residues. The CDR3 region has the DNA TGTGCCAGCAGCGTCGATAGCGGGGGAGATACGCAGTATTTT. It is translated as CASSVDSGGDTQYF.

The V and J genes are TRBV30 and TRBJ2-5, with unresolved D. CDR1 and CDR2 (germline): GTSNPN, SVGIG (reference sequence). CDR3 length: 14 residues. V was shortened by 2 bases and J by 5 bases, with 15 bases between the two germline ends. CDR3 DNA sequence: TGTGCCTGGAGTAGCGACTTCTCCGAGGAGACCCAGTACTTC. It yields the protein CAWSSDFSEETQYF.

V usage is TRBV7-9 and J usage is TRBJ2-1, with 10 nucleotides matching TRBD2. The CDR3 has 15 residues. Germline V gene data show CDR1 as SEHNR and CDR2 as FQNEAQ (reference sequence). With V trimmed by 6 bases and J by 10 bases, 12 bases remained unmatched. CDR3 sequence reads: CASRFNLAGVDEQFF. The DNA for the CDR3 is TGTGCCAGCAGATTTAACCTAGCGGGAGTGGACGAGCAGTTCTTC.

The rearrangement uses TRBV25-1 and TRBJ2-7; D call uncertain. In germline, CDR1 is MGHDK, CDR2 SYGVNS. The CDR3 covers 14 residues. Trimming took 3 bases from V and 6 from J, leaving 15 bases between them. Here the CDR3 DNA reads TGTGCCAGCAGTGAGATACCGGGTACGGGCGAGCAGTACTTC. Translation: CASSEIPGTGEQYF.

The gene calls are TRBV20-1 and TRBJ1-1; possible D gene TRBD1, 6 bases. Trimming took off 6 bases at V and 1 base at J, with 6 bases between the two ends. Germline CDR1 is DFQATT and CDR2 is SNEGSKA (reference sequence). CDR3 length: 11 amino acids. The CDR3 nucleotides are TGCAGTGCACAGGGGAACACTGAAGCTTTCTTT. Protein: CSAQGNTEAFF.

The J gene is TRBJ2-1, the V gene TRBV9; a weak D match, TRBD2 (6 bases). V lost 6 bases to trimming and J lost 4 bases, with 17 bases between them. CDR1 SGDLS and CDR2 YYNGEE come from the germline V gene. The CDR3 runs to 15 residues. This CDR3 is CASTERDSIYNEQFF. The CDR3 nucleotides read TGTGCCAGCACCGAAAGGGACTCGATATACAATGAGCAGTTCTTC.

This chain uses TRBV5-1 with TRBJ1-1, with a weak D call TRBD1 (5 bases). Deletions cut 0 bases from V and 3 bases from J, with 12 bases between. The germline V gene has CDR1 SGHRS and CDR2 YFSETQ. The CDR3 extends over 15 amino acids. CDR3 protein: CASSLDGGAYTEAFF. DNA for the CDR3: TGCGCCAGCAGCTTGGACGGGGGAGCCTACACTGAAGCTTTCTTT. The whole variable domain, filled in from reference TRBV5-1 and TRBJ1-1, reads KAGVTQTPRYLIKTRGQQVTLSCSPISGHRSVSWYQQTPGQGLQFLFEYFSETQRNKGNFPGRFSGRQFSNSRSEMNVSTLELGDSALYLCASSLDGGAYTEAFFGQGTRLTVV.